This record covers a single T cell receptor (beta chain). Its antigen target is currently unknown. Base qualities are not recorded, but no much larger clone differs from it by a single base. The entry originates in a study of immune characteristics of hereditary and idiopathic chronic pancreatitis. Broadly, across the study: Local pancreatic immune cells and TCRbeta repertoires were profiled in hereditary and idiopathic chronic pancreatitis and were compared with control organ donor pancreases. In total, roughly five control pancreases, roughly 7 hereditary chronic pancreatitis pancreases and roughly 6 idiopathic chronic pancreatitis pancreases underwent TCRbeta sequencing. The gDNA-based approach was selected because the approach required minimal in vitro experimental manipulation of T cells infiltrating the pancreas. What the research found in general, with its limitations: Compared with controls, both chronic pancreatitis groups had significantly higher TCRbeta repertoire diversity and lower clonality. Because patient tissue could be obtained only at the time of TPIAT, immune findings may have been influenced by differences in disease duration. Numbers of productive TCR rearrangements correlated positively with disease severity scores among 10 to 15 chronic pancreatitis patients. Vbeta-Jbeta gene family usage, including TRBV10, TRBV19, TRBV23 and TRBV5, differed between hereditary and idiopathic chronic pancreatitis. Chronic pancreatitis caused by alcohol use was excluded from the study.

The method was the immunoSEQ multiplex PCR assay. From pancreatic genomic DNA, the TCRbeta CDR3 region and adjacent sequences were amplified and sequenced. The paper's processing steps were these. Productive clonality and productive rearrangement counts were measured along with repertoire diversity, which was expressed as a mean normalized Shannon-Wiener index. The nonparametric Mann-Whitney U test was used to compare repertoire metrics between controls and chronic pancreatitis. A clonotype counted as shared when its CDR3beta sequence had identical amino acid composition and length across subjects. Held by TCRdb, this immuneACCESS table contains in-frame sequences only and omits some clones. Under half of the omission traces to an unresolved V gene where checked; the cause of the rest is unknown. V and J calls and clone size are copied from that table; D and trimming were computed from the DNA. This sample lists over 14,000 clones; less than 85% were detected once. 12% to 15% of the sample goes to the ten largest clones.

Chronic pancreatitis pancreas tissue was obtained from patients undergoing total pancreatectomy with islet autotransplantation (TPIAT). Included chronic pancreatitis patients had no known history of diabetes. For TCRbeta sequencing, genomic DNA was pulled straight from bulk pancreas tissue, skipping any T cell sorting. Pancreas tissues from patients and organ donors were collected consecutively at two US centers. The CDR3, cysteine through phenylalanine, is 14 amino acids long. CDR3 DNA only is kept here, 42 bases in frame from base 1. From a lookup of the germline V gene (reference sequence), CDR1 and CDR2 are MNHNY and SVGAGI. At the junction V is shortened by 0 bases and J by 4 bases, with 9 bases in between.

Sequencing was performed on pancreas tissue with hereditary chronic pancreatitis. Rearrangement joined TRBV6-6 to TRBJ1-2; the best D guess is TRBD1, with 6 bases matching. This TCR was sampled from a human donor with chronic pancreatitis. The CDR3 reads CASSYSGRGYGYTF. The nucleotide sequence reads as follows: TGTGCCAGCAGTTACTCGGGCAGGGGCTATGGCTACACCTTC.